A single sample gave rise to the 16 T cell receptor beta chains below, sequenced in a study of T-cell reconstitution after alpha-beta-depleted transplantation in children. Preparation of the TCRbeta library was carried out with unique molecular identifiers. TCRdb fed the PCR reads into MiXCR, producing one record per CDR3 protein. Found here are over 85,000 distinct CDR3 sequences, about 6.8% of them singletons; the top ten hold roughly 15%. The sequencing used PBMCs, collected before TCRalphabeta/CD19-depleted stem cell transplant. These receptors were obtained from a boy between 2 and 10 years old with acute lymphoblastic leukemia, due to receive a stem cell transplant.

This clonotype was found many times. This chain's CDR3 is CASSQDPAGGGYEQYF. In DNA form, the CDR3 reads TGTGCCAGCAGCCAAGATCCCGCAGGGGGCGGATACGAGCAGTACTTC. V is TRBV4-2 and J is TRBJ2-7; TRBD1 matches at 8 bases. This CDR3 has 16 residues. The germline gives CDR1 LGHNA, CDR2 YNFKEQ. V was pared by 0 bases and J by 4 bases, with 8 bases of the junction left unmatched.

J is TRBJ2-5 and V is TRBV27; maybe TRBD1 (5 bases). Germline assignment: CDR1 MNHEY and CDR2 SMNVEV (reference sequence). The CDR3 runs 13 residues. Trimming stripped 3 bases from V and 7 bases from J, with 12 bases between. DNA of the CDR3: TGTGCCAGCAGTTTGTCCTCAGGGATGACCCAGTACTTC. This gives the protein CASSLSSGMTQYF.

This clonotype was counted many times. The CDR3: CASSHGGGASITGELFF. The CDR3 DNA is TGTGCCAGCAGCCACGGCGGGGGGGCCTCGATCACCGGGGAGCTGTTTTTT. The gene calls are TRBV3-1 and TRBJ2-2, with 9 nucleotides matching TRBD2. The V and J ends lost 3 bases and 4 bases, in that order; junction bases with no gene match: 9. CDR3 length equals 17 residues. In germline, CDR1 is LGHDT, CDR2 YNNKEL (reference sequence).

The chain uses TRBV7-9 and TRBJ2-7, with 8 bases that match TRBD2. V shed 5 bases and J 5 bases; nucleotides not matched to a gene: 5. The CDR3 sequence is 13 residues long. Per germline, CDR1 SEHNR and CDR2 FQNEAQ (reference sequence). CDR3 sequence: CASSVRGGDEQYF. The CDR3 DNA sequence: TGTGCCAGCAGCGTACGGGGGGGCGACGAGCAGTACTTC.

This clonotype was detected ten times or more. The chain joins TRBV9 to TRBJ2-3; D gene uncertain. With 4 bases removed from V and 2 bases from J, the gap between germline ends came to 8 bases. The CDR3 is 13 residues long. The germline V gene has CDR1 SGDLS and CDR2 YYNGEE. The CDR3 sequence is CASSPDHTDTQYF. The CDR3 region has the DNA TGTGCCAGCAGCCCTGATCACACAGATACGCAGTATTTT. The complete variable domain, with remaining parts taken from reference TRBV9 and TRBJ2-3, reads DSGVTQTPKHLITATGQRVTLRCSPRSGDLSVYWYQQSLDQGLQFLIQYYNGEERAKGNILERFSAQQFPDLHSELNLSSLELGDSALYFCASSPDHTDTQYFGPGTRLTVL.

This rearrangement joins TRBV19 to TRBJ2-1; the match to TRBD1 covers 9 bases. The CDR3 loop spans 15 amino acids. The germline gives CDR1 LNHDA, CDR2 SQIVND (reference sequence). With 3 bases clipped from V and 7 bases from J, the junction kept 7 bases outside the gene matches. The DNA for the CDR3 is TGTGCCAGTAGTATTTCTGGGGGACAGGGAAATGAGCAGTTCTTC. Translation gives CASSISGGQGNEQFF.

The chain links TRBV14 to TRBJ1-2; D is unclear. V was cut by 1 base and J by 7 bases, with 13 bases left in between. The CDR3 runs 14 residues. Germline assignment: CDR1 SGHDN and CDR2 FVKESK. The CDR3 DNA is TGTGCCAGCAGCCAAGCGGTGAGGGTGGGTGGCTACACCTTC. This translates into CASSQAVRVGGYTF.

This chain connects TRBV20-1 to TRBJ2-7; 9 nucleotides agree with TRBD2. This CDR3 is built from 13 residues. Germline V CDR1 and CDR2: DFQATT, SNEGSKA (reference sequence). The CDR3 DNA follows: TGCAGAGCGGGGGGCCTTCGCCTTTACGAGCAGTACTTC. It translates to CRAGGLRLYEQYF.

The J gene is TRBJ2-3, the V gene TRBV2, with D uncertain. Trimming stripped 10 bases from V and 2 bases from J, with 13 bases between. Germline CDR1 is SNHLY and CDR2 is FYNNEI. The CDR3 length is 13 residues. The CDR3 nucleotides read TGTGCCACCCTCGAGGTCTCCACAGATACGCAGTATTTT. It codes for CATLEVSTDTQYF.

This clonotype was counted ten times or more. CDR3 bases: TGTGCCAGCAGCTGGGCCGGGTCCATAGGAGATACGCAGTATTTT. This translates into CASSWAGSIGDTQYF. The chain combines TRBV5-5 with TRBJ2-3; D ambiguous. The V end was cut by 3 bases, the J end by 5 bases, with 16 bases between. The germline V gene has CDR1 SGHKS and CDR2 YYEKEE (reference sequence). The CDR3 runs to 15 residues.

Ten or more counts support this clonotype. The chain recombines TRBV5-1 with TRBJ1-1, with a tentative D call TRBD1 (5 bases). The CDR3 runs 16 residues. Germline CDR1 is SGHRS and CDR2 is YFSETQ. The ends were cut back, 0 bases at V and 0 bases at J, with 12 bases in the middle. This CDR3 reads CASSLERGRLNTEAFF. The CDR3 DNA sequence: TGCGCCAGCAGCTTGGAGCGGGGACGGCTGAACACTGAAGCTTTCTTT.

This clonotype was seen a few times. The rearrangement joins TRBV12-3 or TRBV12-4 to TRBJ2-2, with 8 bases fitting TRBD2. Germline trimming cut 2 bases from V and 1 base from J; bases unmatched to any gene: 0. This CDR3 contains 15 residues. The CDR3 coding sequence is TGTGCCAGCAGTTTACTAGCGGGGAACACCGGGGAGCTGTTTTTT. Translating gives CASSLLAGNTGELFF.

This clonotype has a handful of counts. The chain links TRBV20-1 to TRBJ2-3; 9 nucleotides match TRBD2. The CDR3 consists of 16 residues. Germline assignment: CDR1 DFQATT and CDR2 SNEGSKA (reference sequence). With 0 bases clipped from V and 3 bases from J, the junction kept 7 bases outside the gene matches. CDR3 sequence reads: CSARELRGGGTDTQYF. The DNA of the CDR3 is TGCAGTGCTAGAGAACTGCGCGGGGGGGGAACAGATACGCAGTATTTT.

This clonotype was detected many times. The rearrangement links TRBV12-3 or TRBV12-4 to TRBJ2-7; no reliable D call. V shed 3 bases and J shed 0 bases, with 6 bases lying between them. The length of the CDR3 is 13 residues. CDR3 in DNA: TGTGCCAGCAGTTTGCAACTCTCCTACGAGCAGTACTTC. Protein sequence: CASSLQLSYEQYF.

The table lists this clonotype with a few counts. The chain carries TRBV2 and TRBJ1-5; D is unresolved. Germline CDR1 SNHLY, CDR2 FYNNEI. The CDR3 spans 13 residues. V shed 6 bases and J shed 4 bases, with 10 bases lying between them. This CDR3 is CASSPDANQPQHF. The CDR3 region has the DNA TGTGCCAGCAGCCCTGACGCAAATCAGCCCCAGCATTTT.

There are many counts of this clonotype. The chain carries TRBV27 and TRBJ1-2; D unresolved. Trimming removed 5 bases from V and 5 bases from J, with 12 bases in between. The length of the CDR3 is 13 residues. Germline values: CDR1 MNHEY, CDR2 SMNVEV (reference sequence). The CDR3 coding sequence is TGTGCCAGCAGTCCCCCCGGACTTTATGGCTACACCTTC. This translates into CASSPPGLYGYTF.